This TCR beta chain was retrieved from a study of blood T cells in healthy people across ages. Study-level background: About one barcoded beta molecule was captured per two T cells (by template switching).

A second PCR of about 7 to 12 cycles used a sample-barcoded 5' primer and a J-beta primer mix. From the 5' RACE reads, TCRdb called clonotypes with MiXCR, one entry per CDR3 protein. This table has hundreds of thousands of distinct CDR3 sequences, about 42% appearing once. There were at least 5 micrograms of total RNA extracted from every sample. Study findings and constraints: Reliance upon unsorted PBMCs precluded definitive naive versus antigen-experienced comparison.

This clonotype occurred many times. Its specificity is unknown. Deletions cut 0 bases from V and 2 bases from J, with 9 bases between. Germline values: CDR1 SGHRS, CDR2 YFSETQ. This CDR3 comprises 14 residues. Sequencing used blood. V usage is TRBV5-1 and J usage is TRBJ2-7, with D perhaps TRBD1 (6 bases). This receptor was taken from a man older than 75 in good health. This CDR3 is CASSLAAGAYEQYF. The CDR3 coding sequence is TGCGCCAGCAGCTTGGCCGCAGGGGCCTACGAGCAGTACTTC.